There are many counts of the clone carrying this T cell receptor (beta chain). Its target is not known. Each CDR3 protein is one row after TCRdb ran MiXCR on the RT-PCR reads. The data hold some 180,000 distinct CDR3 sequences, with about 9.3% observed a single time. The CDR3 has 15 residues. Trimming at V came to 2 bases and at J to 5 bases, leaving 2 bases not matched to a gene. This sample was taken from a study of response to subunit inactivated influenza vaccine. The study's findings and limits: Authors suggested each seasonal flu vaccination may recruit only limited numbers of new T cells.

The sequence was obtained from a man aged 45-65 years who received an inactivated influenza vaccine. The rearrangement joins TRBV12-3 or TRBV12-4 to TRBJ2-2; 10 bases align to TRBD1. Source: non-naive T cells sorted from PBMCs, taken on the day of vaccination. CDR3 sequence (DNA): TGTGCCAGCAGTTTAATGGGACAGGGGACCGGGGAGCTGTTTTTT. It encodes CASSLMGQGTGELFF.